The source of this T cell receptor beta chain is a study of cytomegalovirus exposure and HLA in healthy donors. Turning to the study itself: Early released data had 80 million or so unique TCRs, all coming from HLA-typed donors. Study results and caveats: In vitro testing confirmed a few CMV-associated chains as specific for CMV antigens. In a later analysis, parvovirus B19, influenza, CMV and Epstein-Barr virus appeared linked to several top co-occurrence clusters.

This clone was counted only a few times. As yet, its antigen is unknown. Use of 60 Vbeta and 13 Jbeta primers characterized the PCR. The repertoire was sequenced with immunoSEQ multiplex PCR; TCRdb's copy has only in-frame clones and lacks some. The repertoire includes approximately 170,000 clones, roughly three quarters of them detected once, and approximately 1.5% sits in the top ten. There are 14 residues in the CDR3. Sequences were obtained from PBMCs. The V and J genes are TRBV21-1 and TRBJ2-2; the listed D gene, TRBD1, was not tested against the DNA. TRBV21-1 is deemed a pseudogene. The receptor was derived from a woman aged 18-30 years in good health and CMV-seronegative. CDR3 DNA: TGTGCCAGCAGCACTGGACAGGGCGCCGGGGAGCTGTTTTTT. Translating it yields CASSTGQGAGELFF.